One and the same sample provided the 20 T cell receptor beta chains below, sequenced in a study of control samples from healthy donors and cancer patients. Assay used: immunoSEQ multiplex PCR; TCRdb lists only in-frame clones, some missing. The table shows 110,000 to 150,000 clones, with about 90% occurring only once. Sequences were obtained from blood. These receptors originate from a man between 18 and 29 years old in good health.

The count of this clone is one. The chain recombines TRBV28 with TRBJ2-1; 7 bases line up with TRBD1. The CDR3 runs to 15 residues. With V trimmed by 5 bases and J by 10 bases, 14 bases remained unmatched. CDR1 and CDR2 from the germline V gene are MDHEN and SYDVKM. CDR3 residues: CASSHSTGTGQEQFF. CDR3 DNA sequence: TGTGCCAGCAGTCATTCGACAGGGACGGGACAGGAGCAGTTCTTC.

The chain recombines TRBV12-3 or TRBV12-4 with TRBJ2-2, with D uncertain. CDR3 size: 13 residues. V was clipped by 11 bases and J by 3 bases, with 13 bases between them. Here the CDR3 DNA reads TGTGCCTCCAGCCAGGACCACACCGGGGAGCTGTTTTTT. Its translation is CASSQDHTGELFF.

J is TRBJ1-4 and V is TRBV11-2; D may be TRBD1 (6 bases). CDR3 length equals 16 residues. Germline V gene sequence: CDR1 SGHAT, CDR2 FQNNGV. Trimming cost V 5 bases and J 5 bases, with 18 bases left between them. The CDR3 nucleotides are TGTGCCAGCAGCAAGACCACGACAGGCCCAAATGAAAAACTGTTTTTT. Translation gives CASSKTTTGPNEKLFF.

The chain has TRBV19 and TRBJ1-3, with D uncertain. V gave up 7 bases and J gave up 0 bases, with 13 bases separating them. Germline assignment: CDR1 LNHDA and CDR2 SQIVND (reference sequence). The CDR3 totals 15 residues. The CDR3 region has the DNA TGTGCCAGTAATCTACACCGAAGCTCTGGAAACACCATATATTTT. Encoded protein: CASNLHRSSGNTIYF.

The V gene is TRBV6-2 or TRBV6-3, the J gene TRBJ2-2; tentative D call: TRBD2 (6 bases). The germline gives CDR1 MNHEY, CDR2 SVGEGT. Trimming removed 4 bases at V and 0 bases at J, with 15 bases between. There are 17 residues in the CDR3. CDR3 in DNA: TGTGCCAGCAGTTCCCTCCGGGACTCGGCGAACACCGGGGAGCTGTTTTTT. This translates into CASSSLRDSANTGELFF.

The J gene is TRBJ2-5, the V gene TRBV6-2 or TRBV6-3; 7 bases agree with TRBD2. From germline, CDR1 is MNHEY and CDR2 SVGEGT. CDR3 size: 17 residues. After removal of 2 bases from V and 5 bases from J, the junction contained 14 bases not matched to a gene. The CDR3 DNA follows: TGTGCCAGCAGTTACGTCCGCGGGGGACCCCCCACGGAGACCCAGTACTTC. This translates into CASSYVRGGPPTETQYF.

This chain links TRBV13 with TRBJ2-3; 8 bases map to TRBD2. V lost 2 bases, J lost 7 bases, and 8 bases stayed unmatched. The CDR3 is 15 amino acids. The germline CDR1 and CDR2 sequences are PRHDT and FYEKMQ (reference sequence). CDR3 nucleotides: TGTGCCAGCAGCTTAAACGGGGGGGCCGGGAATACGCAGTATTTT. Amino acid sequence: CASSLNGGAGNTQYF.

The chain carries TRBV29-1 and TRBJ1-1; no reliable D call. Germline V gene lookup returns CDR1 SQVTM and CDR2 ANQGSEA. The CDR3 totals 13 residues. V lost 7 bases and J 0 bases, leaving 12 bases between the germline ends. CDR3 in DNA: TGCAGCGCCTCAGGTTCCTTGAACACTGAAGCTTTCTTT. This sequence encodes CSASGSLNTEAFF.

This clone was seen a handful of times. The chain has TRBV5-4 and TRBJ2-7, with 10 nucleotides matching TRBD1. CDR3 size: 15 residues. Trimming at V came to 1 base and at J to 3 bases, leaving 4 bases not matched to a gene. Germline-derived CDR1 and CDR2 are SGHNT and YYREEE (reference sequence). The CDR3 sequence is CASSLRGQGFYEQYF. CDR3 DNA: TGTGCCAGCAGCTTGAGGGGACAGGGGTTCTACGAGCAGTACTTC.

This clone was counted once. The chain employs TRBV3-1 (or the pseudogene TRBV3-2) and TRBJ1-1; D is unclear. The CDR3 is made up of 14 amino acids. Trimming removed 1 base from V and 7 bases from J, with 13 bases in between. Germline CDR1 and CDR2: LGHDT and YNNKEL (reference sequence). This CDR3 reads CASSQGVEPLEAFF. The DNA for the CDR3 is TGTGCCAGCAGCCAAGGGGTAGAACCTCTTGAAGCTTTCTTT.

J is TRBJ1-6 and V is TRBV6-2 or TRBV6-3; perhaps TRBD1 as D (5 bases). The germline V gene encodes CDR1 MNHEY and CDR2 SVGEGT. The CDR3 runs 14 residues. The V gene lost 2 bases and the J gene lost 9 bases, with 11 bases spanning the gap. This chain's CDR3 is CASSYGKGSSPLHF. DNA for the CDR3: TGTGCCAGCAGTTACGGGAAGGGGAGTTCACCCCTCCACTTT.

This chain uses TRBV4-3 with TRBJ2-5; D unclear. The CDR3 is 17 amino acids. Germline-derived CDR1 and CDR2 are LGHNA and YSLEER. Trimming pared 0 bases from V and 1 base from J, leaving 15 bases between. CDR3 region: CASSQDALTRPQETQYF. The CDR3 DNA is TGCGCCAGCAGCCAAGATGCTCTGACGAGGCCCCAAGAGACCCAGTACTTC.

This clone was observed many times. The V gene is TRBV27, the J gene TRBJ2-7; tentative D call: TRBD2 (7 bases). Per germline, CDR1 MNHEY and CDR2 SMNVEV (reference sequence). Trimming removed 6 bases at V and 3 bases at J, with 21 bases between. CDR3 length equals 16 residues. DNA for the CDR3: TGTGCCAGCAGCTCCCTTTCGGGGGGCATTTTCTACGAGCAGTACTTC. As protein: CASSSLSGGIFYEQYF.

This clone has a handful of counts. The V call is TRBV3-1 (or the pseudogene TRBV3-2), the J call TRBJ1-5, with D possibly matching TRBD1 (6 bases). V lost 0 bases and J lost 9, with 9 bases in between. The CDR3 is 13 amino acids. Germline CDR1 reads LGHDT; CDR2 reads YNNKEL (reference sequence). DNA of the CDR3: TGTGCCAGCAGCCAAGATTTAGGGGGGCCCCAGCATTTT. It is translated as CASSQDLGGPQHF.

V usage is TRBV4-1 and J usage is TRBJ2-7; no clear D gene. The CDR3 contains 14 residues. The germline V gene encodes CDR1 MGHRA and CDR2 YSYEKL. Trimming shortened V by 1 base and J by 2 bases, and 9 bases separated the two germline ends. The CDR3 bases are TGCGCCAGCAGCCAAGGCGTGGTTGCCTACGAGCAGTACTTC. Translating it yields CASSQGVVAYEQYF.

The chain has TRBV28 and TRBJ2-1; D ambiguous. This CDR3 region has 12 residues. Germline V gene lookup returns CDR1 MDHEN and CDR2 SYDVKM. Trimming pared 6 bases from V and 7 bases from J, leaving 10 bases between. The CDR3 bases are TGTGCCAGCAGCGATACTGCTAATGAGCAGTTCTTC. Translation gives CASSDTANEQFF.

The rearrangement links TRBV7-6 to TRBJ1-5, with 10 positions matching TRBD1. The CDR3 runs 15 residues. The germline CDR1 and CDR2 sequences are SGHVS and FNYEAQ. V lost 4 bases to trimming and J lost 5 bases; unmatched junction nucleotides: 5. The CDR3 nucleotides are TGTGCCAGCAGCTCGAGACAGGGGGCATATCAGCCCCAGCATTTT. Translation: CASSSRQGAYQPQHF.

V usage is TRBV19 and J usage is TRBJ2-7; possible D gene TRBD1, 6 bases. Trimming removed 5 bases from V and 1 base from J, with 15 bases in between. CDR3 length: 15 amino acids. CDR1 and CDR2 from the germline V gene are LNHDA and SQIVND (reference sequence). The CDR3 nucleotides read TGTGCCAGTAGTCGACAGGACAGTATATCCTACGAGCAGTACTTC. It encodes CASSRQDSISYEQYF.

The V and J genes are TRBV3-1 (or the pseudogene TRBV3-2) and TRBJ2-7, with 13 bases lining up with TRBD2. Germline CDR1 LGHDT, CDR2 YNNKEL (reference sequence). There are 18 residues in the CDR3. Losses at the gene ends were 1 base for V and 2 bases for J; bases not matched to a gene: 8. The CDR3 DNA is TGTGCCAGCAGCCAAGGACTAGCGGGGGGCGGAACCCCCTACGAGCAGTACTTC. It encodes CASSQGLAGGGTPYEQYF.

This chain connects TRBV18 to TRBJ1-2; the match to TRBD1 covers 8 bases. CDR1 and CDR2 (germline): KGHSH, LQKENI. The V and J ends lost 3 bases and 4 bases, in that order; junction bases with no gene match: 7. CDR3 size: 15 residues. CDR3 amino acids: CASSPGTGGSYGYTF. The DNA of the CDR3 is TGTGCCAGCTCACCCGGGACAGGAGGGAGCTATGGCTACACCTTC.